These T cell receptor beta chains were read from a single sample in a study of T cell responses to AZD1222 COVID-19 vaccine. Here immunoSEQ multiplex PCR was the method, and the copy in TCRdb shows in-frame clones only, minus some. The sample lists 80,000 or so clones, 80% to 95% occurring once. The starting material was peripheral blood, obtained on day 0 of MenACWY control vaccination. The receptors shown here come from an adult in good health. Each CDR3 is given without its conserved first and last residue. The order of the fields is D gene, V gene, clone size, CDR3 protein. The D gene is left open where the match is weak. Rows give clone size only sometimes, using once, few, many, or a class for an expanded clone.

D gene: -
V gene: TRBV18
clone size: -
CDR3 protein: ASSPRGEAF

D gene: -
V gene: TRBV11-2
clone size: -
CDR3 protein: ASSGRGTEAF

D gene: -
V gene: TRBV4-2
clone size: -
CDR3 protein: ASSQDLPGANVLT

D gene: TRBD2
V gene: TRBV4-1
clone size: -
CDR3 protein: ASSQETSGRGNEQF

D gene: TRBD1
V gene: TRBV25-1
clone size: -
CDR3 protein: ASKPGDRVTGELF

D gene: -
V gene: TRBV10-3
clone size: -
CDR3 protein: AISEGGPSGYEQF

D gene: TRBD1
V gene: TRBV6-5
clone size: -
CDR3 protein: ASSSRGLGNTIY

D gene: -
V gene: TRBV30
clone size: -
CDR3 protein: AWSVLAVPGSRETQY

D gene: -
V gene: TRBV5-1
clone size: -
CDR3 protein: ASSLERGWTEAF

D gene: -
V gene: TRBV18
clone size: few
CDR3 protein: ASSLVTWETQY

D gene: TRBD2
V gene: TRBV5-8
clone size: -
CDR3 protein: ASSPPLIWTSGRAEQF

D gene: TRBD2
V gene: TRBV6-5
clone size: -
CDR3 protein: ATAGGGSYEQY

D gene: -
V gene: TRBV19
clone size: -
CDR3 protein: ASTPAGAAEAF

D gene: -
V gene: TRBV5-5
clone size: -
CDR3 protein: ASSRDILNQPQH

D gene: -
V gene: TRBV6-5
clone size: few
CDR3 protein: ASSPSGTGNTEAF

D gene: -
V gene: TRBV19
clone size: -
CDR3 protein: ASRTAGTGANVLT

D gene: -
V gene: TRBV5-6
clone size: -
CDR3 protein: ASSLSLKGLGGELF

D gene: -
V gene: TRBV6-5
clone size: once
CDR3 protein: ASTKGVWGTEAF

D gene: -
V gene: TRBV27
clone size: -
CDR3 protein: ASSFPGGTEAF

D gene: -
V gene: TRBV5-8
clone size: -
CDR3 protein: ASSGGMIQPQH

D gene: -
V gene: TRBV7-2
clone size: once
CDR3 protein: ASSDSYNEQF

D gene: -
V gene: TRBV20-1
clone size: -
CDR3 protein: SAPQGEQY

D gene: TRBD1
V gene: TRBV18
clone size: -
CDR3 protein: ASSPPGQSEAF

D gene: -
V gene: TRBV29-1
clone size: -
CDR3 protein: SVEGGREWTQY

D gene: -
V gene: TRBV4-2
clone size: -
CDR3 protein: ASMKTGPRGGYT

D gene: -
V gene: TRBV7-9
clone size: few
CDR3 protein: ASSLEGQNSPLH

D gene: -
V gene: TRBV27
clone size: -
CDR3 protein: ASTPGSNTGELF

D gene: -
V gene: TRBV6-6
clone size: -
CDR3 protein: ASAGTFGQY

D gene: TRBD2
V gene: TRBV19
clone size: -
CDR3 protein: ASKASGRAGAVEQY

D gene: -
V gene: TRBV7-8
clone size: -
CDR3 protein: ASTYLSGNTEAF

D gene: TRBD1
V gene: TRBV19
clone size: -
CDR3 protein: ASTLGQGVDSPLH

D gene: -
V gene: TRBV7-9
clone size: -
CDR3 protein: AITEGATNEKLF